These T cell receptor beta chains were read from a single sample in a study of radiation and T cells in renal cell carcinoma. The data were produced by immunoSEQ multiplex PCR, yet TCRdb's version contains in-frame clones alone and is incomplete. This sample yields about 130,000 clones, of which 88% are seen a single time; nearly 6% belongs to the top ten. The source was blood, collected from a patient whose treatment included radiotherapy and nephrectomy. The receptor set was obtained from a woman in her seventies with renal cell carcinoma. Each CDR3 is given with its conserved first and last residue. D genes are given only for firm matches. The size entry is marked missing in some rows and otherwise reads once, few, many or a size class.

NA	TRBD2	TRBV30	TRBJ2-2	TGTGCCTGGGGCACCCGACTAGCGGGGGGCCCGAACACCGGGGAGCTGTTTTTT	CAWGTRLAGGPNTGELFF
NA	NA	TRBV20-1	TRBJ2-4	TGCAGTGCACCCTACCAAAACATTCAGTACTTC	CSAPYQNIQYF
once	NA	TRBV30	TRBJ2-2	TGTGCCTGGAGTGTACAGGGGAACACCGGGGAGCTGTTTTTT	CAWSVQGNTGELFF
once	NA	TRBV6-6	TRBJ2-7	TGTGCCAGCAGTTACGATATATGGGTCGAGCAGTACTTC	CASSYDIWVEQYF
NA	NA	TRBV4-3	TRBJ2-3	TGCGCCAGCAGCCAAGGCGTGGGCCCCACAGATACGCAGTATTTT	CASSQGVGPTDTQYF
NA	NA	TRBV7-2	TRBJ1-1	TGTGCCAGCAGCTTAGAGGGAGGGACCTCTAGAACGAATGCTGAAGCTTTCTTT	CASSLEGGTSRTNAEAFF
once	NA	TRBV7-9	TRBJ2-5	TGTGCCAGCAGCCGTGGAGAGACCCAGTACTTC	CASSRGETQYF
once	NA	TRBV10-3	TRBJ2-2	TGTGCCATTGGGGGAAAGACGAACACCGGGGAGCTGTTTTTT	CAIGGKTNTGELFF
once	NA	TRBV7-2	TRBJ1-2	TGTGCCAGCAGCTTACAAGGGGCGAACTATGGCTACACCTTC	CASSLQGANYGYTF
NA	TRBD1	TRBV10-3	TRBJ1-2	TGTGCCATCAGTGAGAACAGGGGGGACTATGGCTACACCTTC	CAISENRGDYGYTF
NA	NA	TRBV29-1	TRBJ1-3	TGCAGCGCCTCAAGCTCTGGAAACACCATATATTTT	CSASSSGNTIYF
NA	NA	TRBV23-1	TRBJ1-2	TGCGCCAGCAGTCAATCCCCGGGACGGTTAAGCCAAGCTAACTATGGCTACACCTTC	CASSQSPGRLSQANYGYTF
NA	TRBD1	TRBV5-1	TRBJ1-1	TGCGCCAGCAGCTTTCCATTAGGGGGCAGAGGCGACACTGAAGCTTTCTTT	CASSFPLGGRGDTEAFF
few	NA	TRBV27	TRBJ2-3	TGTGCCAGCAAGATGCCCGGGGCCGCACAGAGTACGCAGTATTTT	CASKMPGAAQSTQYF
once	TRBD1	TRBV27	TRBJ1-3	TGTGCCAGCAGTAACGCTGGGGACAGCTCTGGAAACACCATATATTTT	CASSNAGDSSGNTIYF
NA	NA	TRBV15	TRBJ2-5	TGTGCCACCAGCCCTCCACCACGGCAAGAGACCCAGTACTTC	CATSPPPRQETQYF
few	NA	TRBV7-2	TRBJ1-6	TGTGCCAGCAGCTTAGAAGTATATTCACCCCTCCACTTT	CASSLEVYSPLHF
NA	TRBD1	TRBV15	TRBJ1-5	TGTGCCACCAGCAGAGTTGGGACAGGGGGCAAACCCCAGCATTTT	CATSRVGTGGKPQHF
NA	NA	TRBV5-8	TRBJ1-1	TGTGCCAGCAGCCCCCTCAAACAGGGTGGCGCCATGAACACTGAAGCTTTCTTT	CASSPLKQGGAMNTEAFF
NA	TRBD1	TRBV9	TRBJ1-4	TGTGCCAGCAGCGACCGGGACAGGGGGCCAAATGAAAAACTGTTTTTT	CASSDRDRGPNEKLFF
few	TRBD1	TRBV7-2	TRBJ2-4	TGTGCCAGCAGCCGGGACAGCCTAGCCAAAAACATTCAGTACTTC	CASSRDSLAKNIQYF
NA	NA	TRBV6-1	TRBJ2-3	TGTGCCAGCAGTGAACAGGGTGGGAGTACGCAGTATTTT	CASSEQGGSTQYF
NA	NA	TRBV6-6	TRBJ2-1	TGTGCCAGCACCAAACCCGAGGCAAGGGGGCAGTTCTTC	CASTKPEARGQFF
NA	NA	TRBV10-3	TRBJ2-3	TGTGCCATCACATCAACACGGAGTACAGATACGCAGTATTTT	CAITSTRSTDTQYF
NA	NA	TRBV19	TRBJ2-7	TGTGCCAGTAGTATCGGACGGGACGGGGAGCAGTACTTC	CASSIGRDGEQYF
NA	NA	TRBV4-1	TRBJ1-5	TGCGCCAGCAGCCAAGAAAGGAGAGTTCAGCCCCAGCATTTT	CASSQERRVQPQHF
NA	TRBD2	TRBV7-8	TRBJ2-7	TGTGCCAGCAGCCGCGGACTAGCGGTGAACTACGAGCAGTACTTC	CASSRGLAVNYEQYF
few	NA	TRBV6-5	TRBJ1-5	TGTGCCAGCAGTTACTCGACGGGTCAGCCCCAGCATTTT	CASSYSTGQPQHF
NA	NA	TRBV19	TRBJ1-5	TGTGCCAGTAGTATATATTCGTTGGGTCAGCCCCAGCATTTT	CASSIYSLGQPQHF
NA	NA	TRBV30	TRBJ1-5	TGTGCCTGGAGTCCAGGACAGCAAGTTTTAAATCAGCCCCAGCATTTT	CAWSPGQQVLNQPQHF
NA	TRBD1	TRBV19	TRBJ1-1	TGTGCCAGTAGTATCGGCGGGACAGGGAACACTGAAGCTTTCTTT	CASSIGGTGNTEAFF
NA	NA	TRBV21-1	TRBJ1-5	TGTGCCAGCAGCAACATAGGGGGGGGCAATCAGCCCCAGCATTTT	CASSNIGGGNQPQHF
NA	NA	TRBV6-1	TRBJ1-5	TGTGCCAGCAGTGCCAACAGGGTAAGGGAGCCCCAGCATTTT	CASSANRVREPQHF
NA	NA	TRBV6-6	TRBJ1-1	TGTGCCAGCAGTTACTTGGTACACACTGAAGCTTTCTTT	CASSYLVHTEAFF
NA	TRBD2	TRBV7-9	TRBJ2-3	TGTGCCAGCAGCTCGGGACTAGCGGGGATCACTAGCACAGATACGCAGTATTTT	CASSSGLAGITSTDTQYF
NA	TRBD2	TRBV4-3	TRBJ2-7	TGCGCCAGCAGCAAAACTAGCGGGGGGGCCCTCGAGCAGTACTTC	CASSKTSGGALEQYF
NA	TRBD1	TRBV7-2	TRBJ1-2	TGTGCCAGCAGTCAATCCGGGACAGGCGCCTATGGCTACACCTTC	CASSQSGTGAYGYTF
NA	NA	TRBV4-3	TRBJ1-6	TGCGCCAGCAGCCAAGATCTGGGGACCGCGTTTTACTTT	CASSQDLGTAFYF
NA	NA	TRBV30	TRBJ1-1	TGTGCCTGGAGCCAACTAGAAGGGACTGAAGCTTTCTTT	CAWSQLEGTEAFF
NA	TRBD1	TRBV28	TRBJ1-4	TGTGCCAGCACCTTAACCTCAGGGGGCATAATTGAAAAACTGTTTTTT	CASTLTSGGIIEKLFF
NA	TRBD2	TRBV19	TRBJ2-3	TGTGCCAGTAGTAACCGTGGTAGCGGGGGGAGCACAGATACGCAGTATTTT	CASSNRGSGGSTDTQYF
NA	NA	TRBV5-6	TRBJ1-1	TGTGCCAGCAGCCTCCGGGACGGCCTCACTGAAGCTTTCTTT	CASSLRDGLTEAFF
once	NA	TRBV7-9	TRBJ2-3	TGTGCCAGCAGCTCCCCCCTCGGGGGCCCACTCACAGATACGCAGTATTTT	CASSSPLGGPLTDTQYF
NA	NA	TRBV4-3	TRBJ2-2	TGCGCCAGCAGCCAAGAAAGTCTAGGCAGGGGGAACACCGGGGAGCTGTTTTTT	CASSQESLGRGNTGELFF
NA	NA	TRBV12-5	TRBJ2-1	TGTGCTAGTGGTTTGGGAATTGGTACCTACAATGAGCAGTTCTTC	CASGLGIGTYNEQFF